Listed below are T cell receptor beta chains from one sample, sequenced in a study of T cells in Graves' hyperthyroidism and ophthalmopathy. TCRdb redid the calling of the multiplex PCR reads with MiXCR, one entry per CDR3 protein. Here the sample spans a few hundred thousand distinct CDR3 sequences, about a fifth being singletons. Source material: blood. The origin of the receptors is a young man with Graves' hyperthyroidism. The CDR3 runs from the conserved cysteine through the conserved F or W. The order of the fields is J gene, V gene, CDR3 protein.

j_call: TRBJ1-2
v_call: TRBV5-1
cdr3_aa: CASSLGGQAHSNYGYTF

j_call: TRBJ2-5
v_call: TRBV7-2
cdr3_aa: CASSLFGGSQETQYF

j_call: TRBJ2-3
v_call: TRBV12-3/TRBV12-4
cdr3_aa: CASSFFRGGTDTQYF

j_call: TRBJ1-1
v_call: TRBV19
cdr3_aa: CASSWDSLNTEAFF

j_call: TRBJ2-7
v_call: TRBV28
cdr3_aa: CASSPRYASYEQYF

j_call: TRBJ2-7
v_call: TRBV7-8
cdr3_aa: CASSPGTADPEQYF

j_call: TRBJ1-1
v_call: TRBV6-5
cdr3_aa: CASSYSKGSTEAFF

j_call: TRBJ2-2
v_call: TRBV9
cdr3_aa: CASSVGSGVGTGELFF

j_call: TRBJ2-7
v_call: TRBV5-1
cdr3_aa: CASSLTEGSYEQYF

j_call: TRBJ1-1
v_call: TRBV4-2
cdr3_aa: CASSQESVNTEAFF

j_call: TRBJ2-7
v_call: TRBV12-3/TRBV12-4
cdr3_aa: CASSWGLAGGYEQYF

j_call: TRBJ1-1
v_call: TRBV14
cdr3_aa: CASSLGPGGTEAFF

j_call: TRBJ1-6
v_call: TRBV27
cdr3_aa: CASSLLGHNSPLHF

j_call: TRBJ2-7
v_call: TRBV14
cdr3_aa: CASGDGSYEQYF

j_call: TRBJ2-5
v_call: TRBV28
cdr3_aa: CASSRLAAQETQYF

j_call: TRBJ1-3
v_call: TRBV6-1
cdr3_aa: CASSSGQGGGNTIYF

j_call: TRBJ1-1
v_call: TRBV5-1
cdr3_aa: CASSLEWGKTEAFF

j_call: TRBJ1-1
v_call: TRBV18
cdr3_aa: CASSPYVLNTEAFF

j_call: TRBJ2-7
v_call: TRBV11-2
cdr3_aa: CASSLSLVRSYEQYF

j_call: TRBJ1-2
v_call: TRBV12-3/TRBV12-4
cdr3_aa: CASTLGTAVYGYTF

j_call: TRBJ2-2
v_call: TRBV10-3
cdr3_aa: CATPRKEAGGITGELFF

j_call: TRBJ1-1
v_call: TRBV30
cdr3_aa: CAWSSTEAFF

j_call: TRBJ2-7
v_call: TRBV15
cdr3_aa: CATSRDNRVSYEQYF

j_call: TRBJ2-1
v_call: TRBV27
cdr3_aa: CASSLSGGVGQGFNEQFF

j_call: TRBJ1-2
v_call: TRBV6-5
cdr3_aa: CASSYLLRGGYTF

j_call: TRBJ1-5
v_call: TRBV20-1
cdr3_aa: CSASVAGQPQHF

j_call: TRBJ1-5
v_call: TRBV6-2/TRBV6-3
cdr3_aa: CASSSTGGLVYSNQPQHF

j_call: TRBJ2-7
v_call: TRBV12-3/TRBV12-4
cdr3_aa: CASSLSGTVTYEQYF

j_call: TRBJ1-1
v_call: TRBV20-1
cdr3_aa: CSARGHLGTEAFF

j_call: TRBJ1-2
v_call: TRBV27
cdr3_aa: CASSLGRDTNYGYTF

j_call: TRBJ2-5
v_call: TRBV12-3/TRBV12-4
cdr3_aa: CASRRETQETQYF

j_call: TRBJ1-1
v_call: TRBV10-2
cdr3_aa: CASSRVQALEAFF

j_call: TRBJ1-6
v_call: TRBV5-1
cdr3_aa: CASSLGHLEPNSPLHF

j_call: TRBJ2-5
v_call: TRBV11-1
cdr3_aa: CASSSDTYQETQYF

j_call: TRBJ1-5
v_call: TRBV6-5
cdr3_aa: CASSYSESQAQPQHF

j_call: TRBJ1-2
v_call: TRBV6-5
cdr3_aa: CASRWGQGLYGYTF

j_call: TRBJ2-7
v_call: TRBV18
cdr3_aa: CASSPPRTPTYEQYF